Below, 18 T cell receptor beta chains from the same sample are listed, as sequenced in a study of blood T cells in healthy people across ages. Alongside a J-beta primer mix, a sample-barcoded 5' primer served in a second PCR lasting about 7 to 11 cycles. A single record per CDR3 protein comes from TCRdb applying MiXCR to the 5' RACE reads. The sample lists just under 750,000 distinct CDR3 sequences; over 20% were seen once. The material sequenced was blood. Receptors originate from a man aged 65 to 79 in good health.

This clonotype was counted only a few times. This chain uses TRBV7-8 with TRBJ2-3; D is uncertain. Germline-derived CDR1 and CDR2 are SGHVS and FQNEAQ. Trimming took 4 bases from V and 3 from J, leaving 8 bases between them. The CDR3 length is 13 residues. In DNA form, the CDR3 reads TGTGCCAGCAGCTCGGAAAGGACAGATACGCAGTATTTT. Protein product: CASSSERTDTQYF.

The DNA of the CDR3 is TGCAGTGCTAGAGAAGGAGATGAGCAGTTCTTC. Translating it yields CSAREGDEQFF. The chain combines TRBV20-1 with TRBJ2-1; D ambiguous. Trimming removed 0 bases at V and 8 bases at J, with 5 bases between. Per germline, CDR1 DFQATT and CDR2 SNEGSKA (reference sequence). The CDR3 runs to 11 residues.

This clonotype was counted only a few times. The genes are TRBV5-1 and TRBJ2-2; D is tentatively TRBD1 or TRBD2 (5 bases each). This CDR3 contains 13 residues. Germline V gene sequence: CDR1 SGHRS, CDR2 YFSETQ. The V gene lost 4 bases and the J gene lost 7 bases, with 11 bases spanning the gap. The CDR3 nucleotides are TGCGCCAGCAGCCCCGGGGCGGGCGGGGAGCTGTTTTTT. Translated, it gives CASSPGAGGELFF.

This clonotype has only a few counts. The chain recombines TRBV5-5 with TRBJ2-3; the D is unclear. The V and J ends lost 0 bases and 0 bases respectively, with 11 bases between them. The germline gives CDR1 SGHKS, CDR2 YYEKEE (reference sequence). There are 16 residues in the CDR3. This CDR3 is CASSLAADLSTDTQYF. The CDR3 DNA reads TGTGCCAGCAGCTTGGCGGCAGATCTTAGCACAGATACGCAGTATTTT.

This clonotype was seen more than once but under ten times. In nucleotides, the CDR3 is TGCAGTGCCTTACTAGCGGGGGTCTACGAGCAGTACTTC. Protein: CSALLAGVYEQYF. The rearrangement links TRBV20-1 to TRBJ2-5; 11 bases fit TRBD2. The J call may be in error: the DNA end matches TRBJ2-7 better. Germline V gene sequence: CDR1 DFQATT, CDR2 SNEGSKA (reference sequence). The CDR3 runs to 13 residues.

This clonotype was picked up a small number of times. The chain carries TRBV6-5 and TRBJ2-1, with 11 bases that match TRBD2. The CDR3 has 14 amino acids. J lost 12 bases, V lost 2 bases, and 6 bases had no gene match. Germline CDR1 reads MNHEY; CDR2 reads SVGAGI. The CDR3 DNA sequence: TGTGCCAGCAGTTACCCCGGGACTAGCGGATTGCAGTTCTTC. Its protein product is CASSYPGTSGLQFF.

Comments on this clonotype: Sequence at one end of the junction differs from germline and may be a read error. The chain employs TRBV5-1 and TRBJ2-7; D remains unclear. Germline lookup yields CDR1 SGHRS and CDR2 YFSETQ. The CDR3 is made up of 11 amino acids. This CDR3 is CASSTLGEQCF. CDR3 DNA sequence: TGCGCCAGCAGCACCTTGGGCGAGCAGTGCTTC. Looking up the rest from reference TRBV5-1 and TRBJ2-7 gives the full variable domain: KAGVTQTPRYLIKTRGQQVTLSCSPISGHRSVSWYQQTPGQGLQFLFEYFSETQRNKGNFPGRFSGRQFSNSRSEMNVSTLELGDSALYLCASSTLGEQCFGPGTRLTVT.

This chain connects TRBV6-6 to TRBJ1-5, with D uncertain. CDR1 is MNHNY and CDR2 is SVGAGI in the germline V gene (reference sequence). The V end was cut by 9 bases, the J end by 0 bases, with 15 bases between. This CDR3 contains 15 residues. CDR3 DNA sequence: TGTGCCAGTTTAGACACTGTCTATAGCAATCAGCCCCAGCATTTT. Translating it yields CASLDTVYSNQPQHF.

There are many counts of this clonotype. The chain combines TRBV9 with TRBJ2-3, with a tentative D call TRBD2 (5 bases). The V end was cut by 2 bases, the J end by 3 bases, with 16 bases between. Germline V gene sequence: CDR1 SGDLS, CDR2 YYNGEE. This CDR3 region has 16 residues. The CDR3 DNA reads as TGTGCCAGCAGCGTCGATAGCTGGAGGATAACAGATACGCAGTATTTT. This encodes CASSVDSWRITDTQYF.

This clonotype was observed a few times. This chain connects TRBV7-8 to TRBJ1-1; D uncertain. The V and J ends lost 8 bases and 0 bases respectively, with 10 bases between them. The CDR3 runs to 13 residues. Germline V gives CDR1 SGHVS, CDR2 FQNEAQ. CDR3 protein: CASRQNMNTEAFF. The CDR3 coding sequence is TGTGCCAGCCGACAAAACATGAACACTGAAGCTTTCTTT.

Concerning this clonotype: One junction end does not reproduce the germline sequence, and a read error may be involved. The chain combines TRBV5-6 with TRBJ2-5; D is undetermined. Germline V CDR1 and CDR2: SGHDT, YYEEEE. The CDR3 length is 13 residues. The CDR3 loop is CAGSLARQETQYF. The CDR3 DNA sequence: TGTGCCGGCAGCTTGGCCCGGCAAGAGACCCAGTACTTC.

This clonotype showed up just a few times. This chain uses TRBV12-3 or TRBV12-4 with TRBJ2-1; TRBD1 or TRBD2 may be the D gene (5 bases each). The CDR3 is 17 amino acids. V dropped 6 bases and J dropped 3 bases, with 21 bases sitting between them. CDR3 protein: CASRKTEPGRLYNEQFF. DNA of the CDR3: TGTGCCAGCAGGAAAACGGAGCCGGGACGCCTCTACAATGAGCAGTTCTTC.

The chain uses TRBV7-2 and TRBJ1-2; 7 nucleotides match TRBD1. The CDR3 covers 14 residues. Trimming took 6 bases from V and 11 from J; bases not matched to a gene: 15. Germline V gene sequence: CDR1 SGHTA, CDR2 FQGNSA. CDR3 region: CASSSQGFSSLYTF. The CDR3 DNA follows: TGTGCCAGCAGTTCACAGGGGTTTAGTTCACTATACACCTTC.

The sample holds a few counts of this clonotype. This chain joins TRBV6-5 and TRBJ1-6; D gene unclear. This CDR3 has 15 residues. V gave up 0 bases and J gave up 5 bases, with 8 bases separating them. Germline loops: CDR1 MNHEY, CDR2 SVGAGI. The CDR3 bases are TGTGCCAGCAGTTACTCGCGGACGGATAATTCACCCCTCCACTTT. Its protein is CASSYSRTDNSPLHF.

The V and J genes are TRBV27 and TRBJ2-1; TRBD2 aligns across 7 bases. The J call may be faulty, since TRBJ2-7 better matches the DNA end. The germline gives CDR1 MNHEY, CDR2 SMNVEV (reference sequence). The CDR3 contains 13 residues. The CDR3 region is CASRASGIYEQYV. CDR3 bases: TGTGCCAGCCGTGCCAGCGGGATATACGAGCAGTACGTC.

This clonotype was seen a few times. V usage is TRBV20-1 and J usage is TRBJ2-3; TRBD2 might be the D (6 bases). Germline V gene lookup returns CDR1 DFQATT and CDR2 SNEGSKA (reference sequence). V shed 1 base and J shed 6 bases, with 20 bases lying between them. The CDR3 is made up of 16 amino acids. DNA for the CDR3: TGCAGTGCTAGAGGCGAGGTAGCGGCGGTTCTGGATACGCAGTATTTT. It yields the protein CSARGEVAAVLDTQYF.

This chain joins TRBV12-3 or TRBV12-4 and TRBJ2-4; 8 bases fit TRBD1. There are 16 residues in the CDR3. The junction had 6 bases not matched to a gene; V was cut back by 5 bases and J by 0 bases. CDR3 region: CASSLTGVLAKNIQYF. The CDR3 DNA follows: TGTGCCAGCAGTCTGACAGGGGTCCTAGCCAAAAACATTCAGTACTTC.

This clonotype was seen more than once but under ten times. V gene TRBV15 combines with J gene TRBJ2-3, with 7 bases fitting TRBD2. V gave up 0 bases and J gave up 8 bases; unmatched junction bases: 8. Germline V lookup: CDR1 LNHNV, CDR2 YYDKDF (reference sequence). This CDR3 has 15 residues. The CDR3 protein is CATSRETGGLITQYF. CDR3 nucleotides: TGTGCCACCAGCAGAGAGACGGGGGGATTGATTACGCAGTATTTT.